This section outlines one TCR beta chain sequence together with its context. The clone's antigen remains unknown. Per-nucleotide qualities are absent, and no much larger clonotype sits a single base away. Participants in the prospective study were enrolled through a virtual design, were aged 18 to 89 years, and lived in roughly 24 United States geographic areas. Cohort assignment in the prospective study relied on participant-reported clinical history from a screening survey and a study questionnaire. Recovered participants in ImmuneRACE Cohort 3 were defined by two consecutive negative NP/OP PCR tests, clearance by a healthcare professional, or resolution of symptoms. Mobile phlebotomists in the prospective study collected whole blood, serum and a nasopharyngeal or oropharyngeal swab from every participant. Additional blood draws and questionnaires over an approximately two-month period could optionally be provided by prospective study participants. Before DNA extraction, blood samples from the prospective study were shipped at room temperature or frozen.

This sample stems from a study of blood T cell repertoires in COVID-19 (dated by TCRdb to 2020 to 2022). A note on the overall study: Samples covering the acute and convalescent phases of COVID-19 were provided by collaborators in the United States, Italy and Spain. The material from the prospective study consisted of cDNA or gDNA derived from T cells, B-cell-depleted T cells, or PBMCs. HLA class I and class II types, where available, came from metadata supplied by the sample provider rather than from assay-based typing. A de-identified subject ID, COVID-19 status, age in years and sex were almost always included in the sample metadata. A freely available public database, intended as a resource for researchers studying the immune response to SARS-CoV-2, is where the repertoires were released. Samples were obtained from the ongoing ImmuneRACE study (first 160 participants) and from 1,254 subjects provided by 6 global collaborators. The dataset comprised deeply sampled blood TCRbeta repertoires from subjects exposed to, actively infected with, or recovered from COVID-19. The research as a whole found: Clinical and demographic metadata were provided uncurated, with the amount varying by source and participant.

Between the V and J ends, shortened by 5 bases and 7 bases respectively, the junction contains 9 bases. Counted from cysteine to phenylalanine, this CDR3 has 12 amino acids. This entry keeps only the CDR3 DNA: 36 bases, framed from base 1. CDR1 and CDR2 are read off the germline V gene (reference sequence) as SEHNR and FQNEAQ. TCRbeta CDR3 regions were amplified from genomic DNA by means of the immunoSEQ Assay, a bias-controlled multiplex PCR. Per the original workflow: Within the assay, amplification of reference gene primers was used to estimate how many nucleated cells each sample contained. To quantify the absolute abundance of each unique TCRbeta CDR3 rearrangement, sequence reads were collapsed and filtered. Productive Simpson clonality was computed per sample as the square root of Simpson's diversity index over productive rearrangements. Here the immuneACCESS table is served through TCRdb, limited to in-frame sequences with V and J called. Missing clones are a known gap in these copies; in checked studies unresolved V genes cover under half, and the rest lacks a known reason. V, J and clone size are those of that table, while D and trimming were read from the DNA. The sample contains about 150,000 clones, around 86% of them found a single time. In total, the top ten clones hold under 4.5% of the sample.

Material for sequencing was PBMCs or T cells enriched from blood (not recorded which). Rearrangement joined TRBV7-9 to TRBJ1-5; a tentative D call is TRBD1 (6 bases match). This receptor was obtained from a man aged 45 to 65 who had recovered from COVID-19. CDR3 reads: CASSTDSQPQHF. The DNA sequence reads TGTGCCAGCAGCACGGACAGCCAGCCCCAGCATTTT.